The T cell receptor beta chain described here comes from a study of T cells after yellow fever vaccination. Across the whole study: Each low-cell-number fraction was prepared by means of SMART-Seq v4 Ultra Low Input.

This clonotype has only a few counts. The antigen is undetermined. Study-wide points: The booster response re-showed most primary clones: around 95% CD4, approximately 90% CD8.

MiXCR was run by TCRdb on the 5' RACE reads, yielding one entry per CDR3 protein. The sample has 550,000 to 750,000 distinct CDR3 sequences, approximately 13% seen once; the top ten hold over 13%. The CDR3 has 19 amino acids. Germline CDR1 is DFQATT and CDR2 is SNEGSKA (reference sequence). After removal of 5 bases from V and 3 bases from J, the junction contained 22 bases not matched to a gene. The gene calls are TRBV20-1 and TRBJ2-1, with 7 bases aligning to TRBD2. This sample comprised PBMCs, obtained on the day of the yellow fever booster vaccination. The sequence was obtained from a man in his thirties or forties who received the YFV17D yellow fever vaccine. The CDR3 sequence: CSARSQLAQPGKDYNEQFF. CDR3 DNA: TGCAGTGCTCGTAGTCAACTAGCGCAACCCGGTAAGGACTACAATGAGCAGTTCTTC.